The clone carrying this T cell receptor beta chain occurred a few times. Germline V gene data show CDR1 as SGHRS and CDR2 as YFSETQ. After removal of 4 bases from V and 7 bases from J, the junction contained 7 bases not matched to a gene. The CDR3 is 14 residues long. As processed by the authors: Researchers report that nucleated cell counts were estimated from reference gene primer amplification. Profiling relied on immunoSEQ multiplex PCR, and the TCRdb table lists in-frame clones only, not all of them. V, J and clone size derive from that table, while D and trimming were established from the DNA sequence. The sample holds 120,000 or so clones, roughly 91% seen once. These data come from a study of blood T cell repertoires in COVID-19. Study in general: Spain, Italy and the United States supplied samples that represented acute and convalescent COVID-19. From T cells, B-cell-depleted T cells, or PBMCs came the material, which was cDNA or gDNA.

The receptor was isolated from a human donor in a cohort sampled during active COVID-19. The chain recombines TRBV5-1 with TRBJ1-5; TRBD1 matches 8 bases. Sequencing was performed on peripheral blood. As DNA, the CDR3 is TGCGCCAGCAGCCCCGACAGGGGAAACCAGCCCCAGCATTTT. Its translation is CASSPDRGNQPQHF.